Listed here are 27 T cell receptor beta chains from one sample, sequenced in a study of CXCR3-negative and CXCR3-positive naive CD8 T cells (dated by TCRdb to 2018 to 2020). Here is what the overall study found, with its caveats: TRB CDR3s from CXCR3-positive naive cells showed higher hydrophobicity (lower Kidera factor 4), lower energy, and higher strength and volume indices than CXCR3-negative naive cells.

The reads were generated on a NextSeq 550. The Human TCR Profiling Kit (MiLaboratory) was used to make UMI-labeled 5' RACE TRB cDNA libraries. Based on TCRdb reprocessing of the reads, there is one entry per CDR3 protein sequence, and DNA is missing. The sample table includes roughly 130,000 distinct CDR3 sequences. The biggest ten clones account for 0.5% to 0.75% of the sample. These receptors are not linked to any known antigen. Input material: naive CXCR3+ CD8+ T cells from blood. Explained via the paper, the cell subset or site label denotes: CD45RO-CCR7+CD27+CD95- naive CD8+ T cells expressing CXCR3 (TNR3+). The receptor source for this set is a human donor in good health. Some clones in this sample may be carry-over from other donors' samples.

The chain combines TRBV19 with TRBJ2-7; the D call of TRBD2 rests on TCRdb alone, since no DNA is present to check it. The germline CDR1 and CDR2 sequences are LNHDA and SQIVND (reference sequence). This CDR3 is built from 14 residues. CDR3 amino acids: CATSGRLLPDEQYF.

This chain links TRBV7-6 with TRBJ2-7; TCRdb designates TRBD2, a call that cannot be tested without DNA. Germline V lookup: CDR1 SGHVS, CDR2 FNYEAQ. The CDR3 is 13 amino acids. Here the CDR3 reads CASSPSGYYEQYF.

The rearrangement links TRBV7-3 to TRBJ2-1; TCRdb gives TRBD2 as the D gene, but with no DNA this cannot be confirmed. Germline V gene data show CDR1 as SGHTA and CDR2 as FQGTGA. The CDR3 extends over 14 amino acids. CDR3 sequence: CASSLYGFSDEQFF.

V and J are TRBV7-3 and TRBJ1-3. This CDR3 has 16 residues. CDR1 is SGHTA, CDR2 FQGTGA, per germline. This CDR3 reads CASSLRGPPPGNTIYF.

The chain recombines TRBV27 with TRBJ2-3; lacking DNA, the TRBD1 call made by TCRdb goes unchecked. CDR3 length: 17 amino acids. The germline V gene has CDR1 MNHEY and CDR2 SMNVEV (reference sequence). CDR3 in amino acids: CASSLLTGTQSTDTQYF.

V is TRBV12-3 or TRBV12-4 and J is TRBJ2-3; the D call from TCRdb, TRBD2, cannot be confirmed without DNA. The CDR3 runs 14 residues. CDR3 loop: CASSSGSGTDTQYF.

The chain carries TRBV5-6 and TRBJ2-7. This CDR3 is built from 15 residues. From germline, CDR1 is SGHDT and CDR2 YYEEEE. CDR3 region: CASKGKTVSSYEQYF.

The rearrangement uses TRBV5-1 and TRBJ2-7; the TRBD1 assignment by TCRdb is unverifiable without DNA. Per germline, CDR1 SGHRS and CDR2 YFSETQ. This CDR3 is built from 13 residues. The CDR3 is CASSQDRTYEQYF. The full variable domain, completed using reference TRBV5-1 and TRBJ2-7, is KAGVTQTPRYLIKTRGQQVTLSCSPISGHRSVSWYQQTPGQGLQFLFEYFSETQRNKGNFPGRFSGRQFSNSRSEMNVSTLELGDSALYLCASSQDRTYEQYFGPGTRLTVT.

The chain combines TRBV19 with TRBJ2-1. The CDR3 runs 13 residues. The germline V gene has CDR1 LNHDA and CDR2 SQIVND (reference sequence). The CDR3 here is CASISDLYNEQFF.

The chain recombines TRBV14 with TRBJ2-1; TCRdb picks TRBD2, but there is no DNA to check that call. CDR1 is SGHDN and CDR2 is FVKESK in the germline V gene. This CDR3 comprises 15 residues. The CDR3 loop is CASSQDAGNYNEQFF. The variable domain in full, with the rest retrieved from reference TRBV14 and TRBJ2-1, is EAGVTQFPSHSVIEKGQTVTLRCDPISGHDNLYWYRRVMGKEIKFLLHFVKESKQDESGMPNNRFLAERTGGTYSTLKVQPAELEDSGVYFCASSQDAGNYNEQFFGPGTRLTVL.

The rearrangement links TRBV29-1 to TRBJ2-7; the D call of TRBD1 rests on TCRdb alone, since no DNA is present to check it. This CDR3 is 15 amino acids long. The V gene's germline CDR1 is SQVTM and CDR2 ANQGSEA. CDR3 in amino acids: CSVEVDRSGSYEQYF.

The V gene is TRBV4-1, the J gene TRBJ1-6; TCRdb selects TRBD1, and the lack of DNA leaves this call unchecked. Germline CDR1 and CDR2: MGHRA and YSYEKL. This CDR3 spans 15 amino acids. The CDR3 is CASSQWGQGDSPLHF.

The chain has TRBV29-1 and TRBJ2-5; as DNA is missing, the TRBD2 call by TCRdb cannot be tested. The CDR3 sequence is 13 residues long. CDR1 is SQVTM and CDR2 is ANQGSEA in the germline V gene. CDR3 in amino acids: CSVVGQAKETQYF.

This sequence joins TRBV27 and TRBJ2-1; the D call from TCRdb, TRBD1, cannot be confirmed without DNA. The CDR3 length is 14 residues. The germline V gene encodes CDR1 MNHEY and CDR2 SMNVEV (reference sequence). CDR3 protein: CASSTRDRGHEQFF.

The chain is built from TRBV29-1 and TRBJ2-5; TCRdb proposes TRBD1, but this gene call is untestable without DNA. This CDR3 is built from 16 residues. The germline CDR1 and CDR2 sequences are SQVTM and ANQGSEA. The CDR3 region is CSVEGVSDRDLETQYF.

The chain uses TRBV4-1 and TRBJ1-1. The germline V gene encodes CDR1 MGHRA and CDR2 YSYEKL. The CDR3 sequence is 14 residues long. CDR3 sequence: CASSQDRWNTEAFF.

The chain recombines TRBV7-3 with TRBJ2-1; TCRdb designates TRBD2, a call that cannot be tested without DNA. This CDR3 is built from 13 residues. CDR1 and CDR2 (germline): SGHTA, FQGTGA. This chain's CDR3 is CASRAAGGHEQFF.

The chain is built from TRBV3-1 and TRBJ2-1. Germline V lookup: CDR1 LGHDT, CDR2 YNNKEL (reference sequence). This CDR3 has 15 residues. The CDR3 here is CASSQDGSEHNEQFF.

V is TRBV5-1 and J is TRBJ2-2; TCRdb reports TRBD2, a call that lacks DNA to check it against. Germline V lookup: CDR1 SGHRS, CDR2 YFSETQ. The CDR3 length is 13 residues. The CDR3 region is CASSLLGDGELFF.

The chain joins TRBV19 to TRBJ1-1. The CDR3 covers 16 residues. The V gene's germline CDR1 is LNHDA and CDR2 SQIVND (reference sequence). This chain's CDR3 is CASSIDGVRLNTEAFF.

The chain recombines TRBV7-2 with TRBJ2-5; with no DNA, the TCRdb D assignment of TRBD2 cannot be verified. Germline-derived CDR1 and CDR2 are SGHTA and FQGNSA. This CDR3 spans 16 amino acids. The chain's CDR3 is CATGPIGLAGQETQYF.

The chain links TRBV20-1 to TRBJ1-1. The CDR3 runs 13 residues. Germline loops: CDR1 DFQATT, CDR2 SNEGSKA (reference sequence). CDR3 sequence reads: CSARTTGRAEAFF.

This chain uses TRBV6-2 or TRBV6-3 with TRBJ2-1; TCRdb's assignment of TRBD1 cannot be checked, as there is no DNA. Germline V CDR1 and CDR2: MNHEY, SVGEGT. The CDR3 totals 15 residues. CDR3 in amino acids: CASSPRQGPANEQFF.

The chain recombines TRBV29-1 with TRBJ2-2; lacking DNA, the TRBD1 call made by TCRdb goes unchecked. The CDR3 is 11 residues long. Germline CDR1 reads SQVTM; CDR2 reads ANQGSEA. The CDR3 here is CSVGLGGELFF.

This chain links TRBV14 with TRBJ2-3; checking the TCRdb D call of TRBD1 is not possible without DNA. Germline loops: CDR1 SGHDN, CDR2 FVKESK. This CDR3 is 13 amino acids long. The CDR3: CASSQVGGDTQYF.

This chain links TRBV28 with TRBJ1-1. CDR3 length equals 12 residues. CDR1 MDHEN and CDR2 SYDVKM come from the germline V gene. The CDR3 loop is CASSPIVTEAFF. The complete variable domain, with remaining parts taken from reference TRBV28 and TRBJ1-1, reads DVKVTQSSRYLVKRTGEKVFLECVQDMDHENMFWYRQDPGLGLRLIYFSYDVKMKEKGDIPEGYSVSREKKERFSLILESASTNQTSMYLCASSPIVTEAFFGQGTRLTVV.

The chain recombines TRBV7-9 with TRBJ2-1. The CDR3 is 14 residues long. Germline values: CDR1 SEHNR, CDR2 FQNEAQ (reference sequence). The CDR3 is CASSPSGSYNEQFF.